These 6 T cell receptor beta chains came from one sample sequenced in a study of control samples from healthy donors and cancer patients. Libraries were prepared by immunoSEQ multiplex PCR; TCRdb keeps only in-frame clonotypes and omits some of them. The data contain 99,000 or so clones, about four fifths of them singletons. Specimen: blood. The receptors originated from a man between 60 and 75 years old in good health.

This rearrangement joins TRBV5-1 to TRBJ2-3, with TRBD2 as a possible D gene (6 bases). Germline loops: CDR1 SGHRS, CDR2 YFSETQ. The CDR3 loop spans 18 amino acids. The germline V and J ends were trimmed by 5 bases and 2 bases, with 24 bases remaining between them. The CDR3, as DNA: TGCGCCAGCAGTCCGAGGTGGGATGGAGGGGTCCACACAGATACGCAGTATTTT. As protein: CASSPRWDGGVHTDTQYF.

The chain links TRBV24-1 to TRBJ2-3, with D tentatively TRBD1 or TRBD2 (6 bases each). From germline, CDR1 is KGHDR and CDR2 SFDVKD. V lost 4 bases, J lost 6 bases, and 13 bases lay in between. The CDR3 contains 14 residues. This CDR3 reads CATSESGALDTQYF. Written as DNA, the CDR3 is TGTGCCACCAGTGAATCGGGGGCGTTGGATACGCAGTATTTT.

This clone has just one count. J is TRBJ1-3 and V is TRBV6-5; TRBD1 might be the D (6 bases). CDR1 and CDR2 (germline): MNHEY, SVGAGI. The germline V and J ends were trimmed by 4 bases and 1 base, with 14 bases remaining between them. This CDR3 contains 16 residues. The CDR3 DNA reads TGTGCCAGCAGTTTTCTGACAGGCCGGTCTGGAAACACCATATATTTT. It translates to CASSFLTGRSGNTIYF.

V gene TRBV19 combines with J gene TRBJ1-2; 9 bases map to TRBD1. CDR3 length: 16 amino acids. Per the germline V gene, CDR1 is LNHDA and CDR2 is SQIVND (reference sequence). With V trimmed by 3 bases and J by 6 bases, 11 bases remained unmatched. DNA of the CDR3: TGTGCCAGTAGTATTCGAAGGACAGGGGAAAGACATGGCTACACCTTC. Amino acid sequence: CASSIRRTGERHGYTF.

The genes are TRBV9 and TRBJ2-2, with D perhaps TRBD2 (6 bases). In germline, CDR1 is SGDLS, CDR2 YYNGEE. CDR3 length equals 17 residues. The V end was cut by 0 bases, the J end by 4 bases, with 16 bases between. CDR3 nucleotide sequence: TGTGCCAGCAGCGTAGGTGGCCGGGGGTCGTTCACCGGGGAGCTGTTTTTT. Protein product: CASSVGGRGSFTGELFF.

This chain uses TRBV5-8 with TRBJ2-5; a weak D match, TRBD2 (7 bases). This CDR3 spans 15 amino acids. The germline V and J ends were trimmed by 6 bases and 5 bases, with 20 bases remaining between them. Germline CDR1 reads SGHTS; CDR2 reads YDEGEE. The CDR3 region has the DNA TGTGCCAGCACCTGGAGGGGGAGGGCCTTGGAGACCCAGTACTTC. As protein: CASTWRGRALETQYF.